This T cell receptor beta chain comes out of a study of molecular identifiers for immune sequencing clone quantification. Previously described methods and listed TCR primers were employed for the bulk TCR libraries. TCRdb re-analysed the PCR reads in MiXCR, keeping a single row per CDR3 protein. Of tens of thousands of distinct CDR3 sequences in the sample, around 27% were seen once. Germline V lookup: CDR1 MNHNY, CDR2 SVGAGI (reference sequence). The CDR3 has 15 residues. V was pared by 6 bases and J by 6 bases, with 10 bases of the junction left unmatched. This chain uses TRBV6-6 with TRBJ1-5; 8 bases line up with TRBD1. Material: naive CD8+ T cells from blood, with Jurkat cell RNA spiked in. This sample's subset: FACS-sorted CD8+CD4-CCR7+CD45RA+ naive T cells. This TCR derives from a human donor in good health. Some libraries in this study had Jurkat cell RNA spiked in. CDR3 loop: CASSSPIQGAQPQHF. CDR3 nucleotides: TGTGCCAGCAGCTCACCAATTCAGGGGGCTCAGCCCCAGCATTTT.